The 25 T cell receptor beta chains below were found in one sample sequenced in a study of blood T cell repertoires in COVID-19. The assay was immunoSEQ multiplex PCR, and TCRdb's table has in-frame clones only and misses some. Seen here are 70,000 to 90,000 clones, 88% observed once, and the top ten hold roughly 45%. Sample: peripheral blood. All receptors derive from a human donor in a cohort sampled during active COVID-19.

This clone occurred a few times. The J gene is TRBJ2-1, the V gene TRBV12-1; the D call of TRBD1 is as the table states it, not checked on the DNA. TRBV12-1 is deemed a pseudogene. CDR3 size: 13 residues. As DNA, the CDR3 is TGTGCCAGCCCCTTACAGATCTACAATGAGCAGTTCTTC. As protein: CASPLQIYNEQFF.

This clone was seen a single time. The V call is TRBV2, the J call TRBJ1-5; the D is unclear. Trimming shortened V by 10 bases and J by 3 bases, and 13 bases separated the two germline ends. Per germline, CDR1 SNHLY and CDR2 FYNNEI. This CDR3 is 13 amino acids long. CDR3 amino acids: CATQFTPNQPQHF. Here the CDR3 DNA reads TGTGCCACTCAGTTCACCCCCAATCAGCCCCAGCATTTT.

V and J are TRBV5-4 and TRBJ2-7; TRBD2 matches at 12 bases. There are 15 residues in the CDR3. Germline trimming cut 3 bases from V and 4 bases from J; bases unmatched to any gene: 5. CDR1 is SGHNT and CDR2 is YYREEE in the germline V gene (reference sequence). CDR3 nucleotide sequence: TGTGCCAGCAGCTCGATGACTAGCGGGGGATACGAGCAGTACTTC. As protein: CASSSMTSGGYEQYF.

This clone was picked up one time. The chain links TRBV19 to TRBJ2-1; 9 bases align to TRBD2. This CDR3 region has 18 residues. The germline V gene encodes CDR1 LNHDA and CDR2 SQIVND (reference sequence). With V trimmed by 5 bases and J by 2 bases, 13 bases remained unmatched. CDR3 residues: CASSDLPGTSSPYNEQFF. The CDR3, as DNA: TGTGCCAGTAGTGACCTCCCCGGGACTAGCTCCCCCTACAATGAGCAGTTCTTC.

This chain uses TRBV13 with TRBJ2-5, with D possibly TRBD2 on 6 matching bases. The CDR3 is made up of 15 amino acids. Germline V CDR1 and CDR2: PRHDT, FYEKMQ (reference sequence). Trimming removed 5 bases at V and 1 base at J, with 14 bases between. The CDR3, as DNA: TGTGCCAGCAGCCCCACATTAGCGGCCCAAGAGACCCAGTACTTC. This gives the protein CASSPTLAAQETQYF.

The chain has TRBV2 and TRBJ2-2; 9 bases align to TRBD2. V gave up 4 bases and J gave up 2 bases; unmatched junction bases: 11. The CDR3 contains 18 residues. Germline CDR1 SNHLY, CDR2 FYNNEI. This CDR3 is CASSVRPPTSGNTGELFF. Here the CDR3 DNA reads TGTGCCAGCAGTGTTCGCCCTCCGACTAGCGGCAACACCGGGGAGCTGTTTTTT.

V is TRBV7-9 and J is TRBJ2-3; no definite D call. The CDR3 extends over 16 amino acids. V was pared by 5 bases and J by 0 bases, with 15 bases between. Germline loops: CDR1 SEHNR, CDR2 FQNEAQ (reference sequence). CDR3 DNA: TGTGCCAGCAGCCCCCCTTTTCGGTCCAGCACAGATACGCAGTATTTT. Its protein product is CASSPPFRSSTDTQYF.

The V gene is TRBV6-1, the J gene TRBJ2-7; 8 bases map to TRBD1. J gave up 3 bases and V 2 bases, and 3 bases lay outside the gene matches. Germline V gene lookup returns CDR1 MNHNS and CDR2 SASEGT. The CDR3 runs 14 residues. The CDR3 region is CASSERTGNYEQYF. The CDR3 nucleotides read TGTGCCAGCAGTGAACGGACAGGGAACTACGAGCAGTACTTC.

The rearrangement links TRBV6-5 to TRBJ2-7; TRBD2 matches 7 bases. Germline CDR1 is MNHEY and CDR2 is SVGAGI. The CDR3 runs to 16 residues. The V segment lost 0 bases and the J segment 2 bases; nucleotides outside the gene matches: 7. CDR3 nucleotides: TGTGCCAGCAGTTACTCGGACTCGCGGGAGCCCTACGAGCAGTACTTC. Its protein product is CASSYSDSREPYEQYF.

J is TRBJ2-1 and V is TRBV4-2; D may be TRBD2 (5 bases). Germline V gene data show CDR1 as LGHNA and CDR2 as YNFKEQ. Trimming took 2 bases from V and 9 from J, leaving 14 bases between them. The CDR3 consists of 14 residues. CDR3 DNA sequence: TGTGCCAGCAGCCAACTTACCCCCGGGGTTGAGCAGTTCTTC. It specifies CASSQLTPGVEQFF.

The rearrangement joins TRBV21-1 to TRBJ1-2; the D call TRBD1 from the table was never checked on the DNA. TRBV21-1 is termed a pseudogene. This CDR3 has 14 amino acids. The CDR3 coding sequence is TGTGCCAGCAGGGCCGGACACCCTAACTATGGCTACACCTTC. This encodes CASRAGHPNYGYTF.

This rearrangement joins TRBV6-5 to TRBJ1-2; TRBD1 agrees at 7 bases. The J segment lost 2 bases and the V segment lost 8 bases, leaving 8 bases of the junction unmatched. There are 14 residues in the CDR3. From germline, CDR1 is MNHEY and CDR2 SVGAGI. The CDR3 DNA sequence: TGTGCCAGCCATTCGGGCAGGGGGAACTATGGCTACACCTTC. It codes for CASHSGRGNYGYTF.

The rearrangement uses TRBV19 and TRBJ2-1; no definite D call. Trimming removed 7 bases from V and 8 bases from J, with 15 bases in between. CDR1 is LNHDA and CDR2 is SQIVND in the germline V gene (reference sequence). The CDR3 is made up of 13 amino acids. CDR3 region: CASMETDRDEQFF. The CDR3 DNA reads as TGTGCCAGTATGGAGACCGATCGGGATGAGCAGTTCTTC.

This clone was seen once. The rearrangement links TRBV28 to TRBJ2-1, with 8 nucleotides matching TRBD2. Looked up from germline, CDR1 is MDHEN and CDR2 is SYDVKM. Unmatched junction bases numbered 9, after V lost 4 bases and J lost 7 bases. This CDR3 is built from 15 residues. CDR3 sequence reads: CASSSPGLGVNEQFF. The CDR3, as DNA: TGTGCCAGCAGTTCACCGGGACTAGGCGTTAATGAGCAGTTCTTC.

The rearrangement links TRBV6-6 to TRBJ2-7; 10 nucleotides agree with TRBD1. The germline V gene has CDR1 MNHNY and CDR2 SVGAGI (reference sequence). The CDR3 totals 14 residues. Trimming cost V 6 bases and J 7 bases; bases outside gene matches: 9. The CDR3, as DNA: TGTGCCAGCAGCCTGCTCGACAGGGGGCGTGAGCAGTACTTC. As protein: CASSLLDRGREQYF.

CDR3 coding DNA: TGTGCCAGCAGCTTAGCGACAGGCTATGGCTACACCTTC. It yields the protein CASSLATGYGYTF. The chain links TRBV7-2 to TRBJ1-2, with a tentative D call TRBD1 (6 bases). CDR3 size: 13 residues. Trimming removed 0 bases from V and 4 bases from J, with 6 bases in between. Germline-derived CDR1 and CDR2 are SGHTA and FQGNSA. The whole variable domain, filled in from reference TRBV7-2 and TRBJ1-2, reads GAGVSQSPSNKVTEKGKDVELRCDPISGHTALYWYRQSLGQGLEFLIYFQGNSAPDKSGLPSDRFSAERTGGSVSTLTIQRTQQEDSAVYLCASSLATGYGYTFGSGTRLTVV.

In DNA, the CDR3 is TGCAGTGCTAGTTTTTCGGGGACAGGGGGGAACACCATATATTTT. This translates into CSASFSGTGGNTIYF. The chain has TRBV20-1 and TRBJ1-3, with 11 positions matching TRBD1. The length of the CDR3 is 15 residues. Germline V CDR1 and CDR2: DFQATT, SNEGSKA (reference sequence). Germline trimming cut 3 bases from V and 7 bases from J; bases unmatched to any gene: 8.

This chain connects TRBV18 to TRBJ2-4, with 7 bases lining up with TRBD1. Losses at the gene ends were 1 base for V and 6 bases for J; bases not matched to a gene: 3. The CDR3 contains 14 residues. The germline CDR1 and CDR2 sequences are KGHSH and LQKENI. CDR3: CASSPQGALNIQYF. CDR3 nucleotides: TGTGCCAGCTCACCACAGGGGGCTCTAAACATTCAGTACTTC.

The CDR3 loop reads CAIQRNGQRREKLFF. CDR3 sequence (DNA): TGTGCCATCCAGAGAAATGGACAGCGACGCGAAAAACTGTTTTTT. The chain couples TRBV28 to TRBJ1-4; tentative D call: TRBD1 (6 bases). Trimming stripped 10 bases from V and 8 bases from J, with 23 bases between. The CDR3 loop spans 15 amino acids. Germline V gene data show CDR1 as MDHEN and CDR2 as SYDVKM. The full variable domain, completed using reference TRBV28 and TRBJ1-4, is DVKVTQSSRYLVKRTGEKVFLECVQDMDHENMFWYRQDPGLGLRLIYFSYDVKMKEKGDIPEGYSVSREKKERFSLILESASTNQTSMYLCAIQRNGQRREKLFFGSGTQLSVL.

V is TRBV5-4 and J is TRBJ2-5; a weak D match, TRBD2 (5 bases). From germline, CDR1 is SGHNT and CDR2 YYREEE (reference sequence). Trimming removed 4 bases from V and 2 bases from J, with 15 bases in between. The CDR3 totals 15 residues. The CDR3 nucleotides are TGTGCCAGCAGCGGAGCGGACGGAAGGCAAGAGACCCAGTACTTC. This translates into CASSGADGRQETQYF.

The rearrangement uses TRBV11-3 and TRBJ2-1; a weak D match, TRBD2 (6 bases). V lost 2 bases to trimming and J lost 6 bases, with 17 bases between them. The germline V gene encodes CDR1 SGHNT and CDR2 YENEEA. The CDR3 totals 16 residues. As DNA, the CDR3 is TGTGCCAGCAGCTTAACCCGGGGACTTGGCACCAATGAGCAGTTCTTC. Protein: CASSLTRGLGTNEQFF.

The V and J genes are TRBV18 and TRBJ2-7; TRBD1 matches 7 bases. V was clipped by 8 bases and J by 8 bases; unmatched bases: 15. CDR3 size: 14 residues. Per germline, CDR1 KGHSH and CDR2 LQKENI. The CDR3 DNA follows: TGTGCCAGCACAAGGGACAGAAATCAAGAGAAGCAGTACTTC. This encodes CASTRDRNQEKQYF.

This clone was seen just once. The chain's CDR3 is CASSTSGSHQFF. The CDR3 DNA follows: TGCGCCAGCAGCACTAGCGGGAGTCACCAGTTCTTC. The rearrangement links TRBV5-1 to TRBJ2-1; the match to TRBD2 covers 11 bases. Germline CDR1 reads SGHRS; CDR2 reads YFSETQ. The trim removed 4 bases at V and 13 bases at J, leaving 4 bases unmatched. The CDR3 runs to 12 residues.

The J gene is TRBJ2-7, the V gene TRBV5-1; 9 nucleotides match TRBD2. The germline V gene encodes CDR1 SGHRS and CDR2 YFSETQ. CDR3 size: 14 residues. V shed 7 bases and J 6 bases; nucleotides not matched to a gene: 11. The CDR3 DNA follows: TGCGCCAGCTCTCCTCGGCGGGAGGGTTTCGAGCAGTACTTC. As protein: CASSPRREGFEQYF.

The chain has TRBV2 and TRBJ2-2; D perhaps matches TRBD2 (5 bases). CDR1 SNHLY and CDR2 FYNNEI come from the germline V gene. The CDR3 covers 16 residues. V lost 0 bases to trimming and J lost 3 bases, with 11 bases between them. The CDR3 here is CASSEALVRDTGELFF. CDR3 DNA sequence: TGTGCCAGCAGTGAAGCGCTTGTGCGGGACACCGGGGAGCTGTTTTTT.